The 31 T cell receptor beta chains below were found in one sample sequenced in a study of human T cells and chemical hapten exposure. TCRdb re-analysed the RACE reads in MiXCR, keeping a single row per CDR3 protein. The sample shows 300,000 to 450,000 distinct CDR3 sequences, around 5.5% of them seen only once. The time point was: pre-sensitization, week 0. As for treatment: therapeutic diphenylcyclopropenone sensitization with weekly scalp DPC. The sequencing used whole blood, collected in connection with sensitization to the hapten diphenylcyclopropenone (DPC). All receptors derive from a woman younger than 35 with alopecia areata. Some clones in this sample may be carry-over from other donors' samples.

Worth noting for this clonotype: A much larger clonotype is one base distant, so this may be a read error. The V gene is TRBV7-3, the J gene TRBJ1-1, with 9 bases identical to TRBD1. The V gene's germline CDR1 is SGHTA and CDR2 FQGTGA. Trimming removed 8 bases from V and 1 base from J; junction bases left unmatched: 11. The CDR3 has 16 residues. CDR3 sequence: CASGTHRDRENTEAFF. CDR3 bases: TGTGCCAGCGGCACCCACCGGGACAGGGAGAACACTGAAGCTTTCTTT.

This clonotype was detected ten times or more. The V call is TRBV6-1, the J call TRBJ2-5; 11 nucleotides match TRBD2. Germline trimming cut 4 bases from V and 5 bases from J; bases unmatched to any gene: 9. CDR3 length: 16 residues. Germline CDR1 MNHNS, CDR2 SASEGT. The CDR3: CASSVLSSGGKETQYF. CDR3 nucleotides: TGTGCCAGCAGTGTATTGTCTAGCGGGGGGAAGGAGACCCAGTACTTC.

The CDR3 sequence: CASSLDSPGTYEQYF. In nucleotides, the CDR3 is TGTGCCAGCAGCTTAGATTCTCCAGGGACCTACGAGCAGTACTTC. The chain is built from TRBV7-2 and TRBJ2-7; D might be TRBD1 (5 bases). This CDR3 has 15 residues. Germline assignment: CDR1 SGHTA and CDR2 FQGNSA. Trimming removed 1 base at V and 2 bases at J, with 12 bases between.

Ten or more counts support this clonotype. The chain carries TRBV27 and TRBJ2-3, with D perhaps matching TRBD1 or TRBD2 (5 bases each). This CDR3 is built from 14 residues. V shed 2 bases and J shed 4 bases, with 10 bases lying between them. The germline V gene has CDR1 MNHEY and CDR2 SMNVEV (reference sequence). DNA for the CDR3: TGTGCCAGCAGTTTAACTTGGGACCCAGATACGCAGTATTTT. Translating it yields CASSLTWDPDTQYF.

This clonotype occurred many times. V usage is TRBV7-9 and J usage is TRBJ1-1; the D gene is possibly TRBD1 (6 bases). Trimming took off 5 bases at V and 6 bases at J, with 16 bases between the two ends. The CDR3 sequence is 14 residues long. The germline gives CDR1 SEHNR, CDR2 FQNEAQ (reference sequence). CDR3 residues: CASSPSGGNAEAFF. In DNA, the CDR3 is TGTGCCAGCAGCCCTAGCGGGGGCAACGCTGAAGCTTTCTTT.

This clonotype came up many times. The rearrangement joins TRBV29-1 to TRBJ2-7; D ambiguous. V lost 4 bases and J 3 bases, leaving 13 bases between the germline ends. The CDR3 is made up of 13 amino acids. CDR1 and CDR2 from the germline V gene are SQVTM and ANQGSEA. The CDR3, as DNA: TGCAGCGTTGTCGGACCGATCCTCTACGAGCAGTACTTC. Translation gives CSVVGPILYEQYF.

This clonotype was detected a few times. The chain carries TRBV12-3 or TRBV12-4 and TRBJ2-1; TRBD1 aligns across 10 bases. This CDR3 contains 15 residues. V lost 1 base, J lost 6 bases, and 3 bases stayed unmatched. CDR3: CASSLDGTGVNEQFF. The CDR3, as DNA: TGTGCCAGCAGTTTAGACGGGACAGGGGTCAATGAGCAGTTCTTC.

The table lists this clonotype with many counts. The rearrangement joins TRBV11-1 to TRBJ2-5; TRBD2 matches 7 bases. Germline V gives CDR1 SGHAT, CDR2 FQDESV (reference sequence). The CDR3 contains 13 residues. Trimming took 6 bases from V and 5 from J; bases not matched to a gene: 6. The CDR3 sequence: CASSFPGGETQYF. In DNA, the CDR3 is TGTGCCAGCAGTTTCCCGGGAGGCGAGACCCAGTACTTC.

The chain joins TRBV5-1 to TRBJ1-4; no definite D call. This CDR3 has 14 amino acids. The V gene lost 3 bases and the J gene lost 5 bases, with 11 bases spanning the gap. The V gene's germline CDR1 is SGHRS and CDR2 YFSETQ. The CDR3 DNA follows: TGCGCCAGCAGCTGGAGGGAAGGAAATGAAAAACTGTTTTTT. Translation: CASSWREGNEKLFF.

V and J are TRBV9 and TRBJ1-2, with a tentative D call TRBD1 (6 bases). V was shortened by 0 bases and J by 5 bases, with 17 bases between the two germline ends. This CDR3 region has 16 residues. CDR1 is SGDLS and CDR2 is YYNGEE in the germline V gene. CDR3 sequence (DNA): TGTGCCAGCAGCGTAGAGGCGGGGTCCCAGGGGTATGGCTACACCTTC. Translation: CASSVEAGSQGYGYTF.

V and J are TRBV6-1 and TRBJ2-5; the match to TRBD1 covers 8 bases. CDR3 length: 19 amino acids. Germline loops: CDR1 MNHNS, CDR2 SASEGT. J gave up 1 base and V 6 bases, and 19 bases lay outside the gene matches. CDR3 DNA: TGTGCCAGCAGCCCAGGAAGCCTCGGACAGGGAGAGCCCCAAGAGACCCAGTACTTC. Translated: CASSPGSLGQGEPQETQYF.

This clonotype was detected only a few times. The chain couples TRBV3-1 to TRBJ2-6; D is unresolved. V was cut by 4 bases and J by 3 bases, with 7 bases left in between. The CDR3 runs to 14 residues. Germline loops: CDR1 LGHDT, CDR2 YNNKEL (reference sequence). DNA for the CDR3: TGTGCCAGCAGCCTGGGCCATGGGGCCAACGTCCTGACTTTC. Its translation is CASSLGHGANVLTF.

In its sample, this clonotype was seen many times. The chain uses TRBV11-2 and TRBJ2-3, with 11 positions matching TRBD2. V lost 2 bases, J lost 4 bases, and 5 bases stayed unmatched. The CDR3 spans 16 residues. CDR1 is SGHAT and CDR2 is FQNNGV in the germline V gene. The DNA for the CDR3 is TGTGCCAGCAGCTTATCGCTAGCGGGGGGAGCAGATACGCAGTATTTT. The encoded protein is CASSLSLAGGADTQYF.

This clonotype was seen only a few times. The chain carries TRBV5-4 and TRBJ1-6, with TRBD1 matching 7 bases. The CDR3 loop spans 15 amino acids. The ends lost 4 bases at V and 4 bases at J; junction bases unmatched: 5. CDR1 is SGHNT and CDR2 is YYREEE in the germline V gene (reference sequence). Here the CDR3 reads CASSKPGQYNSPLHF. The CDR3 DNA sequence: TGTGCCAGCAGCAAACCGGGACAGTATAATTCACCCCTCCACTTT. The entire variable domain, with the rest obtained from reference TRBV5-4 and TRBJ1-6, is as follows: ETGVTQSPTHLIKTRGQQVTLRCSSQSGHNTVSWYQQALGQGPQFIFQYYREEENGRGNFPPRFSGLQFPNYSSELNVNALELDDSALYLCASSKPGQYNSPLHFGNGTRLTVT.

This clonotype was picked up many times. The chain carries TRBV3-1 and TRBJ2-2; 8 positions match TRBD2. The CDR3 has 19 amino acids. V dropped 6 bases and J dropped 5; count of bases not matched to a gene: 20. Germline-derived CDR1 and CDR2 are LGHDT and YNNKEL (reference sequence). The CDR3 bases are TGTGCCAGCAGTACTCACAGCTTAGCAGCGGGGGAGATTACCGGGGAGCTGTTTTTT. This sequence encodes CASSTHSLAAGEITGELFF.

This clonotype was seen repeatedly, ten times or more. The DNA for the CDR3 is TGTGCCAGCTCACCACCGTCGGCCAAGGACACTGAAGCTTTCTTT. Its protein is CASSPPSAKDTEAFF. The chain combines TRBV18 with TRBJ1-1; D unclear. Trimming took off 0 bases at V and 3 bases at J, with 11 bases between the two ends. Germline assignment: CDR1 KGHSH and CDR2 LQKENI. There are 15 residues in the CDR3.

The CDR3 bases are TGCAGCGTCGACGGGGTACAGGGGGCCTACGAGCAGTACTTC. This gives the protein CSVDGVQGAYEQYF. The rearrangement links TRBV29-1 to TRBJ2-7, with 8 bases identical to TRBD1. With 6 bases clipped from V and 2 bases from J, the junction kept 9 bases outside the gene matches. In germline, CDR1 is SQVTM, CDR2 ANQGSEA. The CDR3 is made up of 14 amino acids.

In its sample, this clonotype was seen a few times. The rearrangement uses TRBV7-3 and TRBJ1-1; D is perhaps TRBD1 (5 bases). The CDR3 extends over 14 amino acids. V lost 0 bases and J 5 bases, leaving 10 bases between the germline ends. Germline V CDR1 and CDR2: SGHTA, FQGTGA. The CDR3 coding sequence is TGTGCCAGCAGCTTAACAGGGGATCAAACTGAAGCTTTCTTT. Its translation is CASSLTGDQTEAFF.

The CDR3 region is CASSLAVQEQFF. In DNA form, the CDR3 reads TGTGCCAGCAGCTTAGCCGTTCAGGAGCAGTTCTTC. The chain combines TRBV7-9 with TRBJ2-1; D gene unclear. This CDR3 is built from 12 residues. The germline V and J ends were trimmed by 0 bases and 10 bases, with 7 bases remaining between them. Germline CDR1 reads SEHNR; CDR2 reads FQNEAQ (reference sequence).

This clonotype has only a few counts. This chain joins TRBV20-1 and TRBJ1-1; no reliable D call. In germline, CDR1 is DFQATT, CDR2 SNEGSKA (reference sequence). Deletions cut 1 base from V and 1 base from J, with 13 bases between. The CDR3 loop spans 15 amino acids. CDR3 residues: CSARGIERKNTEAFF. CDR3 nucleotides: TGCAGTGCTAGAGGAATTGAACGGAAGAACACTGAAGCTTTCTTT.

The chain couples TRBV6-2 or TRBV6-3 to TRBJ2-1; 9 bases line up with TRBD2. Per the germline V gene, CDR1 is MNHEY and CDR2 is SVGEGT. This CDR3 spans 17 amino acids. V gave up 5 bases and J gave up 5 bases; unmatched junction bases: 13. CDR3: CASSRLAGPGPHNEQFF. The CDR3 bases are TGTGCCAGCAGTCGCCTAGCGGGGCCGGGGCCTCACAATGAGCAGTTCTTC.

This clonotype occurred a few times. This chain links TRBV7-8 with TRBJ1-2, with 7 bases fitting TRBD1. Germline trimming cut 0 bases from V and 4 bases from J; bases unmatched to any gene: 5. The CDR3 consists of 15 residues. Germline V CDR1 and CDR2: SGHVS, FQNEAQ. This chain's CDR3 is CASSLAPGGVYGYTF. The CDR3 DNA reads TGTGCCAGCAGCTTAGCGCCAGGGGGAGTCTATGGCTACACCTTC.

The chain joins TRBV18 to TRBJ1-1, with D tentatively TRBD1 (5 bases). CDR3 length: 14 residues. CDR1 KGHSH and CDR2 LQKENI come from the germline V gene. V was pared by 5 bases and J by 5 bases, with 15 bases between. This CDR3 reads CASSASGGTTEAFF. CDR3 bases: TGTGCCAGCTCAGCATCCGGTGGGACGACTGAAGCTTTCTTT.

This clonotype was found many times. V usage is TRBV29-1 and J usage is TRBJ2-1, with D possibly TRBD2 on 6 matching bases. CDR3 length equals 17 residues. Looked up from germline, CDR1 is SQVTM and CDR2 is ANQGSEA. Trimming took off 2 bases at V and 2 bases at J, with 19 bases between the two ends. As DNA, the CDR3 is TGCAGCGTTGAACGACTAGAGGTGGGGCAGGCCTACAATGAGCAGTTCTTC. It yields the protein CSVERLEVGQAYNEQFF.

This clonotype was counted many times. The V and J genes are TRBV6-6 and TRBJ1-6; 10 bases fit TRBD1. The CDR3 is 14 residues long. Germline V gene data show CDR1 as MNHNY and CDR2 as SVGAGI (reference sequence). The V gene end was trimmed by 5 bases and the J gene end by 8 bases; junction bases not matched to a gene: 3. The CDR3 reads CASSRDRGYSPLHF. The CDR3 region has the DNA TGTGCCAGCAGTCGGGACAGGGGCTATTCACCCCTCCACTTT.

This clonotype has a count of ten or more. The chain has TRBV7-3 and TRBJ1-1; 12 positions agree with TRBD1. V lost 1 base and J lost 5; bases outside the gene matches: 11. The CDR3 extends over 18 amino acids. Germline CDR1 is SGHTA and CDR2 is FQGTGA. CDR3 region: CASSLNARDRGQRTEAFF. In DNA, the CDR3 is TGTGCCAGCAGCTTAAACGCCCGGGACAGGGGGCAAAGGACTGAAGCTTTCTTT.

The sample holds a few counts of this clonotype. The CDR3: CASSSATSGASEQYF. For the CDR3, the DNA is TGTGCCAGCAGCTCCGCGACTAGCGGGGCCTCCGAGCAGTACTTC. This chain uses TRBV11-1 with TRBJ2-7, with TRBD2 matching 11 bases. The CDR3 totals 15 residues. CDR1 and CDR2 from the germline V gene are SGHAT and FQDESV (reference sequence). The V gene end was trimmed by 4 bases and the J gene end by 6 bases; junction bases not matched to a gene: 8.

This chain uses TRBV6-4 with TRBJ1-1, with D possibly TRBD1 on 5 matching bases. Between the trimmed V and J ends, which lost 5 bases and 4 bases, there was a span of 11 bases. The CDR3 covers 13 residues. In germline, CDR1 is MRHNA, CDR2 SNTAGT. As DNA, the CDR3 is TGTGCCAGCAGTCGGGGGTTGAGCACTGAAGCTTTCTTT. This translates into CASSRGLSTEAFF.

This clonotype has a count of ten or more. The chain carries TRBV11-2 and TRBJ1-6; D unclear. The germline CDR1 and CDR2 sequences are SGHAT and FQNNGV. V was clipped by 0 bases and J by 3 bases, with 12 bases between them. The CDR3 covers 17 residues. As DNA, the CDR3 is TGTGCCAGCAGCTTAGAGACCAGCTTACACTATAATTCACCCCTCCACTTT. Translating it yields CASSLETSLHYNSPLHF.

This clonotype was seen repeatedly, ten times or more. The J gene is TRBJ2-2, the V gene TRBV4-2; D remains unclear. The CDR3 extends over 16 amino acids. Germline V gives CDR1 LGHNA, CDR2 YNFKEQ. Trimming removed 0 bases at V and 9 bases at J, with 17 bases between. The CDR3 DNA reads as TGTGCCAGCAGCCAAGATCTGCAGAATCTACACCGGGAGCTGTTTTTT. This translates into CASSQDLQNLHRELFF.

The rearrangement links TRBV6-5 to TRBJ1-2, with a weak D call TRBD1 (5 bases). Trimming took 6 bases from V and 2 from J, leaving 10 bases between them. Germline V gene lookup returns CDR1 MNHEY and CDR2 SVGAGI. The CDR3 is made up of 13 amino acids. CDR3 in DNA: TGTGCCAGCAGCGATAGACAGAACTATGGCTACACCTTC. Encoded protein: CASSDRQNYGYTF.